The present T cell receptor (beta chain) was sequenced within a study of T cell repertoires in cytomegalovirus infection. Overall study: Public TCR beta signatures were indicative of both CMV infection and a matching HLA type. General study findings and limits: In two of eight donors, the top clonotype was HLA-C-restricted CMV-specific. People with CMV and the relevant HLA were identified by cumulative public TCR beta family frequency.

The table lists this clonotype with many counts. Its antigen is not identified. Germline CDR1 reads SGHTA; CDR2 reads FQGNSA. J gave up 7 bases and V 1 base, and 5 bases lay outside the gene matches. This CDR3 region has 14 residues. TCRdb re-analysed the reads in MiXCR, keeping a single row per CDR3 protein. The sample consists of more than 200,000 distinct CDR3 sequences, approximately 9.2% of them appearing once. The sample comprised PBMCs. The V gene is TRBV7-2, the J gene TRBJ1-2; TRBD1 agrees at 8 bases. This clonotype originated in a human donor in good health (CMV status not recorded). Some clones in this sample may be carry-over from other donors' samples. CDR3 residues: CASSLGSGGGGYTF. The CDR3, as DNA: TGTGCCAGCAGCTTAGGTTCAGGGGGCGGTGGCTACACCTTC.